These 9 T cell receptor beta chains were sequenced from one sample in a study of control samples from healthy donors and cancer patients. Sequencing used immunoSEQ multiplex PCR; TCRdb keeps in-frame clones, though not all of them. Of 75,000 to 100,000 clones listed, over 85% are singletons. The sequenced material came from blood. Receptor source: a human donor in good health. The donor label of this sample is uncertain.

V gene TRBV6-5 combines with J gene TRBJ2-7; 9 nucleotides match TRBD1. The CDR3 has 13 residues. Germline CDR1 is MNHEY and CDR2 is SVGAGI. V shed 6 bases and J 2 bases; nucleotides not matched to a gene: 2. CDR3 sequence reads: CASSRTGAYEQYV. The CDR3 bases are TGTGCCAGCAGCCGGACAGGGGCCTACGAGCAGTACGTC.

The V and J genes are TRBV19 and TRBJ1-5; TRBD1 aligns across 11 bases. This CDR3 has 18 amino acids. The ends lost 9 bases at V and 1 base at J; junction bases unmatched: 14. Germline assignment: CDR1 LNHDA and CDR2 SQIVND (reference sequence). DNA of the CDR3: TGTGCCAGCCTCCCAAAGGGGGGGACAGGGGGAAGCAATCAGCCCCAGCATTTT. This gives the protein CASLPKGGTGGSNQPQHF.

The rearrangement joins TRBV2 to TRBJ1-6; 7 bases agree with TRBD1. The CDR3 covers 16 residues. Germline values: CDR1 SNHLY, CDR2 FYNNEI. V gave up 1 base and J gave up 9 bases; unmatched junction bases: 9. The CDR3 sequence: CASSEEGAQRSSPLHF. The CDR3 DNA is TGTGCCAGCAGTGAAGAGGGGGCGCAACGGTCTTCACCCCTCCACTTT.

The chain couples TRBV6-4 to TRBJ1-1; 7 positions match TRBD1. After removal of 2 bases from V and 5 bases from J, the junction contained 8 bases not matched to a gene. CDR3 size: 15 residues. Germline CDR1 reads MRHNA; CDR2 reads SNTAGT. CDR3 residues: CASSDNPTGQTEAFF. The CDR3 bases are TGTGCCAGCAGTGACAACCCGACAGGGCAAACTGAAGCTTTCTTT.

For the CDR3, the DNA is TGTGCCAGCAGCCAGACTGGGGGACACCGCTCTGGAAACACCATATATTTT. Residues: CASSQTGGHRSGNTIYF. V usage is TRBV3-1 (or the pseudogene TRBV3-2) and J usage is TRBJ1-3, with a weak D call TRBD1 (6 bases). The V and J ends lost 3 bases and 0 bases respectively, with 15 bases between them. This CDR3 comprises 17 residues. Germline loops: CDR1 LGHDT, CDR2 YNNKEL (reference sequence).

The V and J genes are TRBV7-9 and TRBJ1-1; D remains ambiguous. The CDR3 spans 13 residues. The germline gives CDR1 SEHNR, CDR2 FQNEAQ (reference sequence). V lost 8 bases and J lost 0, with 10 bases in between. In DNA, the CDR3 is TGTGCCAGCGGGGAGGGAATGAACACTGAAGCTTTCTTT. The encoded protein is CASGEGMNTEAFF.

The chain couples TRBV7-2 to TRBJ1-3; D is unresolved. The V gene's germline CDR1 is SGHTA and CDR2 FQGNSA. The V end was cut by 1 base, the J end by 6 bases, with 7 bases between. CDR3 length equals 13 residues. In nucleotides, the CDR3 is TGTGCCAGCAGCTTAGGGCAGCAAAACACCATATATTTT. Amino acids: CASSLGQQNTIYF.

This clone was detected a few times. The J gene is TRBJ2-3, the V gene TRBV7-9; TRBD1 matches at 8 bases. The CDR3 has 16 residues. CDR1 is SEHNR and CDR2 is FQNEAQ in the germline V gene (reference sequence). The V segment lost 2 bases and the J segment 1 base; nucleotides outside the gene matches: 5. The CDR3 sequence: CASSLRSGQGTDTQYF. CDR3 in DNA: TGTGCCAGCAGCTTAAGGTCGGGACAGGGCACAGATACGCAGTATTTT.

CDR3 residues: CASSLRLRVDGEGQETQYF. Here the CDR3 DNA reads TGTGCCAGCAGCTTAAGGTTGAGGGTCGACGGCGAGGGGCAAGAGACCCAGTACTTC. The rearrangement links TRBV7-8 to TRBJ2-5; D is possibly TRBD1 or TRBD2 (5 bases each). This CDR3 contains 19 residues. The germline V gene has CDR1 SGHVS and CDR2 FQNEAQ. The V end lost 2 bases, the J end lost 2 bases, and 24 bases lay between the germline ends.